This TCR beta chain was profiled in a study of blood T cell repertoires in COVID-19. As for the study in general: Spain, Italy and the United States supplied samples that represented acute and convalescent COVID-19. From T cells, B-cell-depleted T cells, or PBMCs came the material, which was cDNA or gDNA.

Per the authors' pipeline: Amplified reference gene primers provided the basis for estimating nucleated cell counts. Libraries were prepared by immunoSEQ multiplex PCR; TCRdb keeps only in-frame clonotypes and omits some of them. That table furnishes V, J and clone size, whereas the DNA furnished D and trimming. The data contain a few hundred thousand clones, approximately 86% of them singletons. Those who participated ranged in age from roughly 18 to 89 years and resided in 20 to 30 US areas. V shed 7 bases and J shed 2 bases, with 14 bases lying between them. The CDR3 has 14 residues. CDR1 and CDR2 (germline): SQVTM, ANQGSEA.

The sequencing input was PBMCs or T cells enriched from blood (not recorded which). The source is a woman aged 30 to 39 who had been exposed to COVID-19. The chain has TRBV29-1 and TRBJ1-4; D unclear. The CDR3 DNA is TGCAGCGCCGAGATGCCTGCTACTAATGAAAAACTGTTTTTT. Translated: CSAEMPATNEKLFF. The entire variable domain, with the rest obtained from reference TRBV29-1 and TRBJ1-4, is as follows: SAVISQKPSRDICQRGTSLTIQCQVDSQVTMMFWYRQQPGQSLTLIATANQGSEATYESGFVIDKFPISRPNLTFSTLTVSNMSPEDSSIYLCSAEMPATNEKLFFGSGTQLSVL.